This note documents a single T cell receptor (beta chain) sequence. Then a second PCR, running about 6 to 12 cycles, was carried out with a sample-barcoded 5' primer and a J-beta primer mix. Each CDR3 protein gets one entry after TCRdb re-called the 5' RACE reads with MiXCR. Among approximately 940,000 distinct CDR3 sequences, 48% were seen once, and the ten largest hold roughly an eighth. Each donor gave 9.5 to 10 milliliters of peripheral blood. Germline values: CDR1 LNHNV, CDR2 YYDKDF (reference sequence). Unmatched junction bases numbered 4, after V lost 0 bases and J lost 0 bases. The CDR3 consists of 17 residues. The data belong to a study of blood T cells in healthy people across ages.

The receptor was isolated from a man younger than 40 in good health. Sequencing was done on a sample of blood. V gene TRBV15 combines with J gene TRBJ1-5; 8 bases fit TRBD1. The CDR3 nucleotides read TGTGCCACCAGCAGAGAGTGGGACAGGAGTAGCAATCAGCCCCAGCATTTT. Protein: CATSREWDRSSNQPQHF.